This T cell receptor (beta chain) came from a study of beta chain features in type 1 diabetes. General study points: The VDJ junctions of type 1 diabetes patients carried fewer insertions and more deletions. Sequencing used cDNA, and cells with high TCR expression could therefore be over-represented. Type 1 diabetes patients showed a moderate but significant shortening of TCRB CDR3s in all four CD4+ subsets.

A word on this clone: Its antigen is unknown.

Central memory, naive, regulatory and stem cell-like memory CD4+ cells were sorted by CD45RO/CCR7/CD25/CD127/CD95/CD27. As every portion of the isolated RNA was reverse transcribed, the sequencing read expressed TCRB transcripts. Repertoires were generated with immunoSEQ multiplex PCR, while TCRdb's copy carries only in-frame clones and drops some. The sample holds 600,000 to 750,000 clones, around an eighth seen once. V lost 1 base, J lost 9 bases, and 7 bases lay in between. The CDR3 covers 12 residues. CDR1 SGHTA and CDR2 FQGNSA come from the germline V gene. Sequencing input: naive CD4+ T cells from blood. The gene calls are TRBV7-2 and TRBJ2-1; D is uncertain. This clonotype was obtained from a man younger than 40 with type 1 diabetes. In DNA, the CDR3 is TGTGCCAGCAGCTTAGACTCAAGTGAGCAGTTCTTC. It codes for CASSLDSSEQFF.